This T cell receptor beta chain was observed in a study of cytomegalovirus exposure and HLA in healthy donors. General study findings and limits: The listing of 150 to 200 TCR beta chains classed them as cytomegalovirus-associated. A few V segments could not be told apart, such as TRBV6-2 and TRBV6-3, and were left out.

In this sample, this clone turned up once. The antigen is unknown. PCR used 60 Vbeta primers and 13 Jbeta primers. Profiled with immunoSEQ multiplex PCR; TCRdb holds only in-frame clones, not every one. The sample lists over 150,000 clones, about 80% occurring once. The CDR3 spans 17 residues. J gave up 2 bases and V 4 bases, and 13 bases lay outside the gene matches. The germline CDR1 and CDR2 sequences are KGHSH and LQKENI. Among the donors, all were healthy bone marrow donors. The chain is built from TRBV18 and TRBJ1-1; 7 positions agree with TRBD1. Sequencing was carried out using PBMCs. This receptor was identified in a man aged 25 to 40 in good health and CMV-seropositive. The CDR3 sequence: CASSLNPHRGSNTEAFF. CDR3 in DNA: TGTGCCAGCTCACTAAACCCCCACAGGGGATCAAACACTGAAGCTTTCTTT.